Sequencing of this TCR beta chain was carried out in a study of blood T cell repertoires in COVID-19. Study summary: There were acute and convalescent COVID-19 samples, and they came from the United States, Italy and Spain. The cDNA or gDNA used as material had been derived from T cells, B-cell-depleted T cells, or PBMCs.

In the source study's methods: Nucleated cell counts were estimated from reference gene primer amplification. The repertoire was sequenced with immunoSEQ multiplex PCR; TCRdb's copy has only in-frame clones and lacks some. For V, J and clone size, that table is used; D and trimming come from the DNA. The sample records nearly 45,000 clones, 70% to 80% being singletons. This clone was counted once. With 8 bases clipped from V and 5 bases from J, the junction kept 5 bases outside the gene matches. CDR3 length equals 12 residues. Looked up from germline, CDR1 is LNHDA and CDR2 is SQIVND (reference sequence).

Sequencing was performed on peripheral blood. The TCR was taken from a man between 65 and 85 years old with acute or convalescent COVID-19. The V gene is TRBV19, the J gene TRBJ1-1, with 7 bases aligning to TRBD1. The DNA of the CDR3 is TGTGCCAGTCGCCCAGGGGGGACTGAAGCTTTCTTT. Protein sequence: CASRPGGTEAFF.